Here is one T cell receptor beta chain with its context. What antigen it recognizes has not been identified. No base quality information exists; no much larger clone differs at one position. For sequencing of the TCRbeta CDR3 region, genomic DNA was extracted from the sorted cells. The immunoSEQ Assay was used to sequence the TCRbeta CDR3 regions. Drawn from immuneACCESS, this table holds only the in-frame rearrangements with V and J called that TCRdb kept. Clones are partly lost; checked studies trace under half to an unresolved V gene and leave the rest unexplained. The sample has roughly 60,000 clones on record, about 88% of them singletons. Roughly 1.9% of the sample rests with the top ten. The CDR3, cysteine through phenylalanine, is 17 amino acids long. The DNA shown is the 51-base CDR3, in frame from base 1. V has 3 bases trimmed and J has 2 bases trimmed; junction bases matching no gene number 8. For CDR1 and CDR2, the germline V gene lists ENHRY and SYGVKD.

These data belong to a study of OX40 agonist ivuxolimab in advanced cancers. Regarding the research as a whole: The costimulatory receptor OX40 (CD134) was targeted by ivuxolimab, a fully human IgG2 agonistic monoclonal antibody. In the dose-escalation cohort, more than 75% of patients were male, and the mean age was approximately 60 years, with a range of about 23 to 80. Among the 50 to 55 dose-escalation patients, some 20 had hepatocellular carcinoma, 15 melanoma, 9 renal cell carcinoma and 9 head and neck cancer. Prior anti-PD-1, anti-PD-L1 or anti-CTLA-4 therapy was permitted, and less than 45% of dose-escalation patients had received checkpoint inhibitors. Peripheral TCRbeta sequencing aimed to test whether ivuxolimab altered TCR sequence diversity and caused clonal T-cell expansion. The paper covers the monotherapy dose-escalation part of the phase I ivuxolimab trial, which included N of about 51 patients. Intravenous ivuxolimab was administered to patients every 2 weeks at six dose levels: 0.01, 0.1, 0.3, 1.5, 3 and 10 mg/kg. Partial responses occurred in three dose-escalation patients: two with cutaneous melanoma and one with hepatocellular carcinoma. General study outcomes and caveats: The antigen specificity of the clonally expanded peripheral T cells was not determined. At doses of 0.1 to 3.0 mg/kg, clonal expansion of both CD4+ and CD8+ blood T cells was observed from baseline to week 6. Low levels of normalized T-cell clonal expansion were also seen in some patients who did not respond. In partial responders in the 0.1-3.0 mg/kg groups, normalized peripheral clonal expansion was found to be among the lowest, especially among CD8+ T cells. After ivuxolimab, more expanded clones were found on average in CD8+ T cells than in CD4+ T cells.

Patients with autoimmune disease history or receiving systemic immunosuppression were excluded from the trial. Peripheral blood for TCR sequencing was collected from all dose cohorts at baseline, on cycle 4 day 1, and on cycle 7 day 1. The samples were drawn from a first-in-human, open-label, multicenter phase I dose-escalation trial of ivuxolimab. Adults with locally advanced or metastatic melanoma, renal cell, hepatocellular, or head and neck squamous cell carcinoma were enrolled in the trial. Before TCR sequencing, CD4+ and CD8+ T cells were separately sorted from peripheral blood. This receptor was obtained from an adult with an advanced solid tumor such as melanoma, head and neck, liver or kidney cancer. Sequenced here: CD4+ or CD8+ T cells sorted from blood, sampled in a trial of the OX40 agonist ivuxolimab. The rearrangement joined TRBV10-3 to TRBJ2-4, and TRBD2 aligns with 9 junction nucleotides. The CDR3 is CAISDGGLARSKNIQYF. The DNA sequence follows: TGTGCCATCAGTGACGGGGGACTAGCTAGATCCAAAAACATTCAGTACTTC.